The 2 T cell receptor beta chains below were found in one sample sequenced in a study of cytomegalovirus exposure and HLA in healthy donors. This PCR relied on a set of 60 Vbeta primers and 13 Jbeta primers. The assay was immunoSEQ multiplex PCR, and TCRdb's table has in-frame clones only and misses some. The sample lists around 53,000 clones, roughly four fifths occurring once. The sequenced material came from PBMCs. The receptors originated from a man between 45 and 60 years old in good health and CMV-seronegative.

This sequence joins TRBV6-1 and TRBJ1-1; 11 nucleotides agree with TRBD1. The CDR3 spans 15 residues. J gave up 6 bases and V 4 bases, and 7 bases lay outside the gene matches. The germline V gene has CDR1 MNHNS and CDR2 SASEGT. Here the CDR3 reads CASSGWTGGIAEAFF. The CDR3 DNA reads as TGTGCCAGCAGTGGATGGACAGGGGGCATCGCTGAAGCTTTCTTT.

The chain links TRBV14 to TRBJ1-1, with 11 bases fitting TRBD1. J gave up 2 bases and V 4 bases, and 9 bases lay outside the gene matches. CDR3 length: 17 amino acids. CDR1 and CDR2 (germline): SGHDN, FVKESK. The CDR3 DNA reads TGTGCCAGCAGCCCATTGCGGGACAGGGGGGTAAACACTGAAGCTTTCTTT. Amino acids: CASSPLRDRGVNTEAFF. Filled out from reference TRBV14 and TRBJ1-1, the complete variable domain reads EAGVTQFPSHSVIEKGQTVTLRCDPISGHDNLYWYRRVMGKEIKFLLHFVKESKQDESGMPNNRFLAERTGGTYSTLKVQPAELEDSGVYFCASSPLRDRGVNTEAFFGQGTRLTVV.